This TCR beta chain was retrieved from a study of T cells of healthy individuals (dated by TCRdb to between 2017 and 2018). Library preparation employed 5' RACE. The reads were generated on an Illumina MiSeq. TCRdb handled the public reads itself, with Q25 trimming in fastp and clone calling in MiXCR, and kept productive beta chains. Here each entry gathers all rows of one CDR3 protein and keeps the most common genes and DNA. The sample table holds 45,000 to 60,000 distinct CDR3 sequences, of which over 12% were seen once. Clones ranked in the top ten supply more than 15% of the sample. Counted from cysteine to phenylalanine, this CDR3 has 14 amino acids. Only CDR3 DNA remains: 42 bases, in frame from the first base. Looking up the germline V gene (reference sequence) yields CDR1 SEHNR and CDR2 FQNEAQ. At the junction V is shortened by 5 bases and J by 1 base, with 11 bases in between. Many counts were recorded for this clonotype. Its antigen remains undetermined. The input lacks base qualities; no much larger clone sits a single base away.

This TCR came from a human donor in good health. This receptor chain uses TRBV7-9 and TRBJ1-1; D gene: possibly TRBD1, on 5 matching bases. The DNA sequence is as follows: TGTGCCAGCAGCCCGGGGCGTAGGAACACTGAAGCTTTCTTT. This codes for CASSPGRRNTEAFF.